Presented here are 27 T cell receptor beta chains from one specimen sequenced in a study of cytomegalovirus exposure and HLA in healthy donors. Both 60 Vbeta primers and 13 Jbeta primers went into the PCR. Data came from immunoSEQ multiplex PCR; TCRdb stores just in-frame clones and leaves some out. The table includes about 140,000 clones, roughly 65% detected once. The sequenced sample consisted of PBMCs. These receptor sequences come from a woman in her 30s in good health and CMV-seronegative.

This chain links TRBV6-5 with TRBJ1-2; weak D call: TRBD1 (6 bases). CDR3 length: 15 residues. V lost 6 bases and J 3 bases, leaving 17 bases between the germline ends. Germline CDR1 MNHEY, CDR2 SVGAGI. CDR3 in DNA: TGTGCCAGCAGGCGGCCAGGGGTTCCTGACTATGGCTACACCTTC. It is translated as CASRRPGVPDYGYTF.

This rearrangement joins TRBV7-9 to TRBJ2-5; unclear D gene. This CDR3 contains 15 residues. V gave up 1 base and J gave up 5 bases, with 14 bases separating them. In germline, CDR1 is SEHNR, CDR2 FQNEAQ (reference sequence). CDR3 loop: CASSLGAAKSETQYF. The CDR3, as DNA: TGTGCCAGCAGCTTAGGGGCAGCCAAAAGTGAGACCCAGTACTTC.

The genes are TRBV9 and TRBJ2-2; D perhaps matches TRBD1 (5 bases). The CDR3 length is 15 residues. V gave up 0 bases and J gave up 7 bases, with 13 bases separating them. Germline loops: CDR1 SGDLS, CDR2 YYNGEE. CDR3 in DNA: TGTGCCAGCAGCGTAGAGGCAGGGTTGGTCGGGGAGCTGTTTTTT. Amino acid sequence: CASSVEAGLVGELFF.

V and J are TRBV27 and TRBJ2-2, with TRBD1 matching over 9 bases. V was pared by 5 bases and J by 0 bases, with 4 bases of the junction left unmatched. CDR3 length: 16 residues. Germline CDR1 is MNHEY and CDR2 is SMNVEV (reference sequence). This CDR3 is CASSLNRGPNTGELFF. The CDR3 nucleotides are TGTGCCAGCAGTCTCAACAGGGGGCCGAACACCGGGGAGCTGTTTTTT.

This clone was detected only a few times. The chain links TRBV2 to TRBJ2-6; no clear D gene. V was trimmed by 7 bases and J by 2 bases, leaving 6 bases between them. The CDR3 consists of 13 residues. CDR1 SNHLY and CDR2 FYNNEI come from the germline V gene. CDR3 nucleotide sequence: TGTGCCAGCATTCTTACTGGGGCCAACGTCCTGACTTTC. It encodes CASILTGANVLTF.

The gene calls are TRBV28 and TRBJ1-2; 9 bases line up with TRBD1. The CDR3 is made up of 13 amino acids. J gave up 5 bases and V 5 bases, and 3 bases lay outside the gene matches. Germline CDR1 and CDR2: MDHEN and SYDVKM. CDR3 DNA: TGTGCCAGCAGTCCGGGACAGGGATATGGCTACACCTTC. This encodes CASSPGQGYGYTF.

V usage is TRBV6-1 and J usage is TRBJ1-4; D might be TRBD1 (6 bases). Looked up from germline, CDR1 is MNHNS and CDR2 is SASEGT. V was shortened by 2 bases and J by 7 bases, with 20 bases between the two germline ends. The CDR3 is 17 amino acids. CDR3 residues: CASSERPFGGASEKLFF. The CDR3 nucleotides are TGTGCCAGCAGTGAACGCCCTTTTGGGGGGGCGAGTGAAAAACTGTTTTTT.

The chain links TRBV6-1 to TRBJ2-5; 9 nucleotides line up with TRBD2. Germline-derived CDR1 and CDR2 are MNHNS and SASEGT. The length of the CDR3 is 16 residues. V was clipped by 2 bases and J by 5 bases; unmatched bases: 9. The CDR3 sequence is CASSELLGSGSETQYF. The CDR3 DNA reads as TGTGCCAGCAGTGAACTCCTGGGTAGCGGGAGTGAGACCCAGTACTTC.

The chain carries TRBV5-1 and TRBJ2-3; TRBD1 agrees at 10 bases. Germline CDR1 is SGHRS and CDR2 is YFSETQ. V shed 5 bases and J 3 bases; nucleotides not matched to a gene: 6. The CDR3 covers 15 residues. CDR3 in amino acids: CASSSWGQGTDTQYF. The CDR3 DNA is TGCGCCAGCAGTTCTTGGGGACAGGGGACAGATACGCAGTATTTT. Filled out from reference TRBV5-1 and TRBJ2-3, the complete variable domain reads KAGVTQTPRYLIKTRGQQVTLSCSPISGHRSVSWYQQTPGQGLQFLFEYFSETQRNKGNFPGRFSGRQFSNSRSEMNVSTLELGDSALYLCASSSWGQGTDTQYFGPGTRLTVL.

The chain carries TRBV5-6 and TRBJ2-2; D call uncertain. V gave up 1 base and J gave up 5 bases, with 9 bases separating them. Germline assignment: CDR1 SGHDT and CDR2 YYEEEE. The length of the CDR3 is 14 residues. The DNA for the CDR3 is TGTGCCAGCAGCTTGTTTTCCCCGACCGGGGAGCTGTTTTTT. It is translated as CASSLFSPTGELFF. Full variable domain (remainder filled in from reference TRBV5-6 and TRBJ2-2): DAGVTQSPTHLIKTRGQQVTLRCSPKSGHDTVSWYQQALGQGPQFIFQYYEEEERQRGNFPDRFSGHQFPNYSSELNVNALLLGDSALYLCASSLFSPTGELFFGEGSRLTVL.

The CDR3 DNA reads TGCGCCAGCAGCTCGGAGACAGAGACTTACACTGAAGCTTTCTTT. This translates into CASSSETETYTEAFF. The rearrangement uses TRBV5-1 and TRBJ1-1, with D perhaps TRBD1 (5 bases). V lost 3 bases, J lost 3 bases, and 15 bases lay in between. CDR1 is SGHRS and CDR2 is YFSETQ in the germline V gene. The CDR3 totals 15 residues.

In this sample, this clone turned up once. Distinct nucleotide sequences in the sample also encode this CDR3. The DNA of the CDR3 is TGTGCCAGCAAGCTAGCGGGGGGCACAGATACGCAGTATTTT. It yields the protein CASKLAGGTDTQYF. V usage is TRBV2 and J usage is TRBJ2-3, with 10 bases matching TRBD2. Germline trimming cut 7 bases from V and 1 base from J; bases unmatched to any gene: 2. CDR3 length equals 14 residues. In germline, CDR1 is SNHLY, CDR2 FYNNEI.

This chain uses TRBV14 with TRBJ2-7, with TRBD2 as a possible D gene (6 bases). V lost 3 bases and J lost 0, with 18 bases in between. Germline V gene sequence: CDR1 SGHDN, CDR2 FVKESK. The CDR3 extends over 17 amino acids. The CDR3 loop reads CASSQDRVGSGSYEQYF. The CDR3 coding sequence is TGTGCCAGCAGCCAGGACCGGGTCGGGAGCGGCTCCTACGAGCAGTACTTC.

The rearrangement uses TRBV19 and TRBJ1-4; tentative D call: TRBD1 (6 bases). V gave up 1 base and J gave up 8 bases, with 11 bases separating them. Germline V CDR1 and CDR2: LNHDA, SQIVND (reference sequence). The CDR3 is 14 residues long. The CDR3 loop is CASSIATGQEKLFF. The CDR3, as DNA: TGTGCCAGTAGTATAGCGACAGGCCAGGAAAAACTGTTTTTT.

Here the CDR3 reads CASSWRIGDNEQFF. DNA for the CDR3: TGTGCCAGCAGCTGGAGGATTGGGGACAATGAGCAGTTCTTC. The chain has TRBV2 and TRBJ2-1; D may be TRBD2 (5 bases). V was cut by 6 bases and J by 5 bases, with 14 bases left in between. In germline, CDR1 is SNHLY, CDR2 FYNNEI. CDR3 length: 14 residues.

This chain joins TRBV7-3 and TRBJ1-1; D unresolved. Between the trimmed V and J ends, which lost 4 bases and 7 bases, there was a span of 13 bases. The CDR3 consists of 13 residues. Germline values: CDR1 SGHTA, CDR2 FQGTGA. The CDR3 bases are TGTGCCAGCAGCTCAAAAAGTACCGGTGAAGCTTTCTTT. Encoded protein: CASSSKSTGEAFF. Full variable domain (remainder filled in from reference TRBV7-3 and TRBJ1-1): GAGVSQTPSNKVTEKGKYVELRCDPISGHTALYWYRQSLGQGPEFLIYFQGTGAADDSGLPNDRFFAVRPEGSVSTLKIQRTERGDSAVYLCASSSKSTGEAFFGQGTRLTVV.

The V gene is TRBV5-6, the J gene TRBJ1-4, with D uncertain. The CDR3 covers 16 residues. Germline CDR1 and CDR2: SGHDT and YYEEEE. Deletions cut 2 bases from V and 3 bases from J, with 14 bases between. The CDR3 region is CASSFYSGLSNEKLFF. The CDR3 bases are TGTGCCAGCAGCTTCTACTCGGGGTTATCTAATGAAAAACTGTTTTTT.

The DNA of the CDR3 is TGTGCCAGCAGTGACTGGGACAGCCAGCTACAAGAGACCCAGTACTTC. Residues: CASSDWDSQLQETQYF. The V call is TRBV6-1, the J call TRBJ2-5; 7 bases agree with TRBD1. The J segment lost 2 bases and the V segment lost 3 bases, leaving 9 bases of the junction unmatched. CDR1 and CDR2 from the germline V gene are MNHNS and SASEGT. This CDR3 has 16 amino acids.

The chain employs TRBV10-3 and TRBJ1-4; the D gene is possibly TRBD1 (6 bases). The length of the CDR3 is 14 residues. Germline V CDR1 and CDR2: ENHRY, SYGVKD. V lost 3 bases to trimming and J lost 7 bases, with 12 bases between them. CDR3 region: CAISDRGLGEKLFF. CDR3 in DNA: TGTGCCATCAGTGACAGGGGTTTGGGTGAAAAACTGTTTTTT.

The V and J genes are TRBV7-9 and TRBJ1-2; D remains unclear. Trimming pared 5 bases from V and 0 bases from J, leaving 13 bases between. This CDR3 spans 15 amino acids. CDR1 is SEHNR and CDR2 is FQNEAQ in the germline V gene (reference sequence). CDR3: CASSRGTTTNYGYTF. CDR3 DNA: TGTGCCAGCAGCCGTGGAACAACTACTAACTATGGCTACACCTTC.

J is TRBJ2-5 and V is TRBV4-2; 8 bases align to TRBD1. CDR1 is LGHNA and CDR2 is YNFKEQ in the germline V gene. The CDR3 is 16 amino acids. J gave up 4 bases and V 3 bases, and 10 bases lay outside the gene matches. Here the CDR3 DNA reads TGTGCCAGCAGCCAGATGGACAGGGAGCCGGGAGAGACCCAGTACTTC. Translation gives CASSQMDREPGETQYF.

This clone was counted a few times. V is TRBV18 and J is TRBJ1-3, with D uncertain. Germline V gene lookup returns CDR1 KGHSH and CDR2 LQKENI. V was clipped by 1 base and J by 0 bases, with 7 bases between them. The CDR3 spans 15 residues. CDR3 region: CASSPLSGSGNTIYF. CDR3 sequence (DNA): TGTGCCAGCTCACCACTAAGCGGCTCTGGAAACACCATATATTTT.

The gene calls are TRBV18 and TRBJ2-3, with 8 bases lining up with TRBD2. The CDR3 has 14 amino acids. Losses at the gene ends were 4 bases for V and 4 bases for J; bases not matched to a gene: 4. Germline values: CDR1 KGHSH, CDR2 LQKENI. The CDR3 DNA reads TGTGCCAGCTCACTTGTAGCGGGGTCAGATACGCAGTATTTT. Translating gives CASSLVAGSDTQYF.

The chain carries TRBV28 and TRBJ1-3; D gene unclear. This CDR3 contains 17 residues. The V gene's germline CDR1 is MDHEN and CDR2 SYDVKM. V was trimmed by 1 base and J by 0 bases, leaving 13 bases between them. The DNA for the CDR3 is TGTGCCAGCAGTTTATTTGCCACTGCCGACTCTGGAAACACCATATATTTT. This gives the protein CASSLFATADSGNTIYF.

The gene calls are TRBV5-6 and TRBJ2-3, with 9 bases that match TRBD2. This CDR3 is 16 amino acids long. V was clipped by 1 base and J by 3 bases; unmatched bases: 6. Germline loops: CDR1 SGHDT, CDR2 YYEEEE. CDR3 bases: TGTGCCAGCAGCTTGCGAGCGGGGGGCCTTACAGATACGCAGTATTTT. Residues: CASSLRAGGLTDTQYF.

The CDR3 coding sequence is TGCGCCAGCAGTCACCCAGGCTCCTACGAGCAGTACTTC. This encodes CASSHPGSYEQYF. The chain couples TRBV23-1 to TRBJ2-7, with D hard to call. TRBV23-1 qualifies as an ORF whose function is uncertain. This CDR3 is built from 13 residues. The ends were cut back, 3 bases at V and 0 bases at J, with 6 bases in the middle.

V and J are TRBV5-4 and TRBJ1-4; possibly TRBD1 for D (6 bases). Germline assignment: CDR1 SGHNT and CDR2 YYREEE (reference sequence). There are 14 residues in the CDR3. Trimming took 2 bases from V and 5 from J, leaving 10 bases between them. CDR3 residues: CASSFTGQNEKLFF. CDR3 bases: TGTGCCAGCAGCTTCACTGGACAGAATGAAAAACTGTTTTTT.